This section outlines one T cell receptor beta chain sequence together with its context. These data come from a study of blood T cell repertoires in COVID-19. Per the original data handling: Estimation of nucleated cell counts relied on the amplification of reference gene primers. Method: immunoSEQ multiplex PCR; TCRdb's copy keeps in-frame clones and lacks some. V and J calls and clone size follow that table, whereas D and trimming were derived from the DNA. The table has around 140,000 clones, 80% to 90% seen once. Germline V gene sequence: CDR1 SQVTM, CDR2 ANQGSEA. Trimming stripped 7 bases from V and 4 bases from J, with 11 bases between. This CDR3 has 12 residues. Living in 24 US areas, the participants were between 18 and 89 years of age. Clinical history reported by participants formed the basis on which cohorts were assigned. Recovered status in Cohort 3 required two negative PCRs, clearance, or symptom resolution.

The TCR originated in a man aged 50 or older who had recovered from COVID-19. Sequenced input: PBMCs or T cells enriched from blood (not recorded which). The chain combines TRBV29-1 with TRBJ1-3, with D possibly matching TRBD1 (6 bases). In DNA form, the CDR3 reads TGCAGCGCTAGGACAGAAGGAAACACCATATATTTT. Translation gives CSARTEGNTIYF.